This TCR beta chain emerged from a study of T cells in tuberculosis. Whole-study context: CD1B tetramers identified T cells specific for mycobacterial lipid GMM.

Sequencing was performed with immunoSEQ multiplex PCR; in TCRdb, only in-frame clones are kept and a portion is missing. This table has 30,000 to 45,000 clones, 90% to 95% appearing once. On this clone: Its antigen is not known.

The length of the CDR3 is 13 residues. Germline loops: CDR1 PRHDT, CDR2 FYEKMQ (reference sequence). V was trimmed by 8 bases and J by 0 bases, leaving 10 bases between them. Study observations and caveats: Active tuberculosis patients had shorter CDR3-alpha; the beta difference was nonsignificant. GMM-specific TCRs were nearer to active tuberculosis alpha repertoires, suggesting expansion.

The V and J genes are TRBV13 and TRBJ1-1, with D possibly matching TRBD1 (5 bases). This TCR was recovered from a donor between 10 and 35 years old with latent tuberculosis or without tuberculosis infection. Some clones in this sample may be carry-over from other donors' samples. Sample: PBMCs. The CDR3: CASLSGMNTEAFF. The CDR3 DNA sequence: TGTGCCAGCCTCTCAGGGATGAACACTGAAGCTTTCTTT.